This TCR beta chain originates from a study of OX40 agonist ivuxolimab in advanced cancers. About the investigation overall: Ivuxolimab, which targeted the costimulatory receptor OX40 (CD134), was an agonistic, fully human IgG2 monoclonal antibody. Among the roughly 52 dose-escalation patients, 19 had hepatocellular carcinoma, 15 melanoma, 9 renal cell carcinoma and 9 head and neck cancer. The monotherapy dose-escalation portion (N ≈ 56 patients) of the phase I ivuxolimab trial is reported in the paper. In the dose-escalation cohort, roughly 80% of patients were male, and the mean age was around 60 years, with a range of about 23 to 80. Prior anti-PD-1, anti-PD-L1 or anti-CTLA-4 therapy was permitted, and checkpoint inhibitors had been received by about two fifths of dose-escalation patients. Partial responses occurred in three dose-escalation patients, of whom one had hepatocellular carcinoma and two had cutaneous melanoma. Peripheral TCRbeta sequencing was intended to test whether TCR sequence diversity was altered and clonal T-cell expansion was caused by ivuxolimab. Intravenous ivuxolimab was administered to patients every 2 weeks at six dose levels: 0.01, 0.1, 0.3, 1.5, 3 and 10 mg/kg. General conclusions and limits of the study: After ivuxolimab, more expanded clones were found on average in CD8+ T cells than in CD4+ T cells. Low levels of normalized T-cell clonal expansion were also shown by some nonresponding patients. Partial responders in the 0.1-3.0 mg/kg groups had among the lowest normalized peripheral clonal expansion, especially among CD8+ T cells. At doses from 0.1 to 3.0 mg/kg, clonal expansion was seen in both CD4+ and CD8+ blood T cells between baseline and week 6. Which antigens the clonally expanded peripheral T cells were specific for was not determined.

In this sample, this clone turned up a few times. The clone's antigen remains unknown. Base qualities are not at hand, and no much larger clone is one base apart. Patients with autoimmune disease history or receiving systemic immunosuppression were excluded from the trial. Peripheral blood for TCR sequencing was drawn from every dose cohort at baseline, at cycle 4 day 1 and at cycle 7 day 1. Samples were obtained from an open-label, multicenter, first-in-human phase I dose-escalation trial of ivuxolimab. The trial enrolled adults with locally advanced or metastatic head and neck squamous cell, hepatocellular, melanoma or renal cell carcinoma. CD4+ and CD8+ T cells were sorted separately from peripheral blood before TCR sequencing. For sequencing of the TCRbeta CDR3 region, genomic DNA was extracted from the sorted cells. TCRbeta CDR3 regions were sequenced using the immunoSEQ Assay. Held by TCRdb, this immuneACCESS table contains in-frame sequences only and omits some clones. Under half of the omission traces to an unresolved V gene where checked; the cause of the rest is unknown. The sample yields 57,000 or so clones; more than 90% were counted once. The ten largest clones represent about 0.59% of the sample.

The CDR3 numbers 15 residues from cysteine through phenylalanine. The read is trimmed to its CDR3 DNA, 45 bases read in frame from base 1. V sheds 0 bases and J sheds 6 bases, leaving 14 bases between their ends. CDR1 and CDR2, per the germline V gene, are MNHNS and SASEGT. Rearrangement joined TRBV6-1 to TRBJ1-2; no D gene call is confident. The sample was CD4+ or CD8+ T cells sorted from blood, taken in a trial of the OX40 agonist ivuxolimab. The TCR originated in an adult with an advanced solid tumor such as melanoma, head and neck, liver or kidney cancer. The CDR3 protein sequence reads: CASSEAQDFGDGYTF. The sequenced DNA: TGTGCCAGCAGTGAAGCGCAGGACTTCGGGGATGGCTACACCTTC.